This TCR beta chain was recorded in a study of technical replicates of blood from a few donors. Generated by immunoSEQ multiplex PCR, the TCRdb table keeps only in-frame clones and is missing some. The sample contains tens of thousands of clones, 90% to 95% of which appear only once. The CDR3 covers 13 residues. V gave up 6 bases and J gave up 13 bases; unmatched junction bases: 8. CDR1 is LNHDA, CDR2 SQIVND, per germline (reference sequence). J is TRBJ2-1 and V is TRBV19; TRBD2 agrees at 11 bases. The sequenced sample was T cells isolated from PBMCs. The receptor comes from a human donor in good health. CDR3 DNA sequence: TGTGCCAGTAGCGTTACTAGCGGGAGATCTCAGTTCTTC. It translates to CASSVTSGRSQFF.